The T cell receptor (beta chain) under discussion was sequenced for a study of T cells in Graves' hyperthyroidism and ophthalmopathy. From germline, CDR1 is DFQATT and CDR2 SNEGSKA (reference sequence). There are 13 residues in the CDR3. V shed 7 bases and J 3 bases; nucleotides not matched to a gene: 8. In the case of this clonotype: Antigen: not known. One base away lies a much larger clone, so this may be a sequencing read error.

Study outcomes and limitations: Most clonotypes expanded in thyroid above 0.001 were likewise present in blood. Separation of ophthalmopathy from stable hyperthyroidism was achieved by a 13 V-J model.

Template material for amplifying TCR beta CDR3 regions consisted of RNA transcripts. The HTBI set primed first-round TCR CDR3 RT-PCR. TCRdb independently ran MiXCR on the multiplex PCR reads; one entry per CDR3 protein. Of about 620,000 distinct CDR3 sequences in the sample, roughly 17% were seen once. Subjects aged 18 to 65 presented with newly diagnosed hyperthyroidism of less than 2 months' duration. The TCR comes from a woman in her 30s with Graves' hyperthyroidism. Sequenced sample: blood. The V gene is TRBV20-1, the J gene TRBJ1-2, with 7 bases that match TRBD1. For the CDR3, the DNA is TGCAGTGACAGAGAACAGGGGCACTATGGCTACACCTTC. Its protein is CSDREQGHYGYTF.